This T cell receptor beta chain was obtained from a study of metastatic and nonmetastatic thyroid tumors. This clone was seen many times. Ahead of thyroid surgery, no patient had received treatment of any kind. TCRdb re-analyzed the PCR reads using MiXCR. This table holds about 50,000 clones, 4% to 5% found once. Source material: blood. This clonotype originated in a female donor with papillary thyroid cancer or a benign thyroid nodule (not recorded which). Some clones in this sample may be carry-over from other donors' samples.

The CDR3 nucleotides are TGTGCCAGCAGCTTCCCGGGGGGAGCTAGCGGGAACCCCACAGATACGCAGTATTTT. It specifies CASSFPGGASGNPTDTQYF. The chain has TRBV7-2 and TRBJ2-3, with 9 nucleotides matching TRBD2. This CDR3 is built from 19 residues. V gave up 3 bases and J gave up 2 bases; unmatched junction bases: 15. CDR1 SGHTA and CDR2 FQGNSA come from the germline V gene.